A selection of T cell receptor beta chains follows, all from one sample in a study of blood T cell repertoires in COVID-19. Data came from immunoSEQ multiplex PCR; TCRdb stores just in-frame clones and leaves some out. The sample yields about 360,000 clones, approximately 86% seen once. Sequenced material: peripheral blood. These TCRs come from a woman aged 55-69 years with COVID-19, enrolled during active disease. The CDR3 runs from the conserved cysteine through the conserved F or W. D genes are given only for firm matches. Where a row states a size, it is once, few, many or the class of an expanded clone; other rows omit it.

TRBJ2-1 TRBD2 - TRBV7-2 CASSLALAGYNEQFF TGTGCCAGCAGCTTAGCGCTAGCGGGGTACAATGAGCAGTTCTTC
TRBJ2-3 - once TRBV5-1 CASSLAEVHTDTQYF TGCGCCAGCAGCTTGGCCGAGGTACACACAGATACGCAGTATTTT
TRBJ2-6 - - TRBV12-2 CASRLTVLGQSGANVLTF TGTGCAAGTCGCTTAACGGTGCTGGGACAATCTGGGGCCAACGTCCTGACTTTC
TRBJ2-5 - - TRBV5-1 CASSLASSETQYF TGCGCCAGCAGCTTGGCCTCTAGCGAGACCCAGTACTTC
TRBJ1-1 - - TRBV7-9 CASSLGQGGEAFF TGTGCCAGCAGCTTGGGGCAGGGTGGTGAAGCTTTCTTT
TRBJ1-1 - - TRBV27 CASSLTGFVTEAFF TGTGCCAGCAGTCTAACAGGGTTCGTCACTGAAGCTTTCTTT
TRBJ1-1 TRBD1 - TRBV6-5 CASSSQGADTEAFF TGTGCCAGCAGTTCACAGGGGGCGGACACTGAAGCTTTCTTT
TRBJ1-1 TRBD1 - TRBV5-6 CASSASQGRGSTEAFF TGTGCCAGCAGCGCCTCACAGGGGCGAGGGAGCACTGAAGCTTTCTTT
TRBJ2-3 - - TRBV19 CASSTQRDTQYF TGTGCCAGTAGTACGCAGCGGGATACGCAGTATTTT
TRBJ2-3 - - TRBV15 CATSRDSGARSDTQYF TGTGCCACCAGCAGAGATAGTGGGGCGCGGTCGGATACGCAGTATTTT
TRBJ1-6 - - TRBV9 CASSGGGGSSPLHF TGTGCCAGCAGCGGAGGAGGAGGGAGTTCACCCCTCCACTTT
TRBJ2-3 TRBD2 - TRBV5-1 CASSFFSGGKDTQYF TGCGCCAGCAGCTTCTTTAGCGGGGGAAAGGATACGCAGTATTTT
TRBJ1-1 - - TRBV5-1 CASRPGGGGNTEAFF TGCGCCAGCAGACCGGGAGGAGGCGGGAACACTGAAGCTTTCTTT
TRBJ2-2 - - TRBV3-1/TRBV3-2 CASSQGTTNTGELFF TGTGCCAGCAGCCAAGGAACAACGAACACCGGGGAGCTGTTTTTT
TRBJ1-2 - - TRBV6-5 CASSYAGAGGYTF TGTGCCAGCAGTTATGCGGGGGCCGGAGGCTACACCTTC
TRBJ1-5 - - TRBV19 CASLPGFGNQPQHF TGTGCCAGTCTCCCAGGGTTTGGCAATCAGCCCCAGCATTTT
TRBJ2-5 TRBD1 - TRBV5-5 CASSRTGGNQETQYF TGTGCCAGCAGCCGGACAGGGGGAAACCAAGAGACCCAGTACTTC
TRBJ2-3 - - TRBV21-1 CASSRLAARGVTDTQYF TGTGCCAGCAGTAGACTAGCGGCCAGGGGTGTCACAGATACGCAGTATTTT
TRBJ2-3 - few TRBV6-5 CASSYSSFSDTQYF TGTGCCAGCAGTTACTCTTCGTTCTCAGATACGCAGTATTTT
TRBJ1-2 TRBD1 - TRBV6-6 CASSYPQQGSIGGYTF TGTGCCAGCAGTTACCCCCAACAGGGGAGTATCGGAGGCTACACCTTC
TRBJ1-1 TRBD1 once TRBV19 CASRGQGNTEAFF TGTGCCAGTAGGGGACAGGGGAACACTGAAGCTTTCTTT
TRBJ2-7 - few TRBV6-6 CASRPWGGPYEQYF TGTGCCAGCAGACCTTGGGGGGGGCCCTACGAGCAGTACTTC
TRBJ1-4 - - TRBV19 CASSILGTNEKLFF TGTGCCAGTAGTATTCTCGGAACTAATGAAAAACTGTTTTTT
TRBJ2-5 TRBD1 few TRBV18 CASSPPMTGTGEDRETQYF TGTGCCAGCTCACCACCGATGACCGGGACAGGGGAGGATAGAGAGACCCAGTACTTC
TRBJ2-3 - few TRBV7-2 CASSLGSGTQYF TGTGCCAGCAGCTTAGGATCGGGGACGCAGTATTTT
TRBJ1-3 - - TRBV5-1 CASSPEAGRTGNTIYF TGCGCCAGCAGCCCCGAGGCGGGGCGCACTGGAAACACCATATATTTT
TRBJ2-3 - - TRBV5-1 CASSPGQFTDTQYF TGCGCCAGCAGCCCTGGACAGTTCACAGATACGCAGTATTTT
TRBJ1-2 - - TRBV13 CASSLASGGFNYGYTF TGTGCCAGCAGCTTAGCATCGGGGGGGTTTAACTATGGCTACACCTTC
TRBJ2-3 - - TRBV5-5 CASSPRTGNTDTQYF TGTGCCAGCAGCCCACGGACGGGAAACACAGATACGCAGTATTTT
TRBJ2-3 - - TRBV20-1 CSASYLGRSTDTQYF TGCAGTGCTAGTTATCTCGGGAGAAGCACAGATACGCAGTATTTT
TRBJ2-2 TRBD1 - TRBV18 CASSPTLGQGNTGELFF TGTGCCAGCTCACCCACTTTGGGACAGGGGAACACCGGGGAGCTGTTTTTT
TRBJ2-7 TRBD2 - TRBV6-5 CASRASGRYEQYF TGTGCCAGCAGGGCTAGCGGGCGTTACGAGCAGTACTTC
TRBJ1-5 - - TRBV6-5 CASIQGYDQPQHF TGTGCCAGCATTCAGGGGTACGATCAGCCCCAGCATTTT
TRBJ1-4 TRBD1 - TRBV27 CASSAWTGSNEKLFF TGTGCCAGCAGTGCATGGACAGGAAGTAATGAAAAACTGTTTTTT
TRBJ2-1 - - TRBV10-3 CATKGDVTYNEQFF TGTGCCACCAAGGGGGACGTAACCTACAATGAGCAGTTCTTC
TRBJ1-2 - - TRBV7-3 CASSLDGAGGYTF TGTGCCAGCAGCTTAGATGGGGCTGGGGGCTACACCTTC
TRBJ2-3 - - TRBV7-6 CASSLQGFRTDTQYF TGTGCCAGCAGCTTACAGGGTTTTAGGACAGATACGCAGTATTTT
TRBJ2-4 TRBD1 - TRBV7-6 CASSLAGDRANIQYF TGTGCCAGCAGCTTAGCCGGGGACAGGGCAAACATTCAGTACTTC
TRBJ1-2 - - TRBV19 CASSIKQYYGYTF TGTGCCAGTAGTATTAAACAGTACTATGGCTACACCTTC
TRBJ2-2 TRBD1 - TRBV5-5 CASSSYRDSPGELFF TGTGCCAGCAGCTCCTATAGGGACAGTCCCGGGGAGCTGTTTTTT
TRBJ1-1 TRBD1 - TRBV19 CASRQGEWTEAFF TGTGCCAGTAGGCAGGGGGAGTGGACTGAAGCTTTCTTT
TRBJ2-1 TRBD1 - TRBV6-6 CASSFTGVDNEQFF TGTGCCAGCAGTTTCACAGGGGTCGACAATGAGCAGTTCTTC
TRBJ1-4 - - TRBV4-1 CASSLDGPGGEKLFF TGCGCCAGCAGCCTGGACGGGCCCGGAGGTGAAAAACTGTTTTTT